Each of the 3 T cell receptor beta chains below was sequenced from the same sample in a study of control samples from healthy donors and cancer patients. Sequencing was performed with immunoSEQ multiplex PCR; in TCRdb, only in-frame clones are kept and a portion is missing. The profile shows under 85,000 clones, approximately 93% of them singletons. Sequenced sample: PBMCs. These receptors were obtained from a woman between 40 and 50 years old with lung cancer.

This chain uses TRBV12-5 with TRBJ1-1, with D uncertain. V was trimmed by 5 bases and J by 0 bases, leaving 13 bases between them. The CDR3 runs 15 residues. Germline CDR1 and CDR2: LGHNT and FRNRAP. The CDR3 DNA is TGTGCTAGTGGTCCTACACAGTCCATGAACACTGAAGCTTTCTTT. It yields the protein CASGPTQSMNTEAFF.

The chain recombines TRBV12-3 or TRBV12-4 with TRBJ1-2; no firm D call. The CDR3 has 12 residues. Trimming took off 4 bases at V and 4 bases at J, with 7 bases between the two ends. The DNA of the CDR3 is TGTGCCAGCAGTTCAGACCTCTATGGCTACACCTTC. Its translation: CASSSDLYGYTF.

The chain carries TRBV6-4 and TRBJ1-6; 9 bases map to TRBD1. The ends lost 6 bases at V and 13 bases at J; junction bases unmatched: 16. The CDR3 covers 16 residues. CDR1 MRHNA and CDR2 SNTAGT come from the germline V gene. CDR3 region: CASRKEPGQGSLPLHF. The CDR3 DNA is TGTGCCAGCAGGAAGGAGCCGGGACAGGGAAGTCTGCCCCTCCACTTT.